This T cell receptor (beta chain) was retrieved from a study of blood T cells in healthy people across ages. Study conclusions and caveats: Since the PBMCs were unsorted, naive and antigen-experienced cells could not be conclusively compared. Per million T cells, TCR beta diversity dropped about linearly as age rose.

This CDR3 has 19 amino acids. CDR1 and CDR2 (germline): SGHRS, YFSETQ. Next came a second PCR, run for roughly 6 to 11 cycles, which used a sample-barcoded 5' primer along with a J-beta primer mix. Template switching added a 12-random-nucleotide identifier to every cDNA molecule. Each CDR3 protein gets one entry after TCRdb re-called the 5' RACE reads with MiXCR. Here the sample spans hundreds of thousands of distinct CDR3 sequences, 32% being singletons. Turning to this clonotype: Its antigen remains unidentified. A junction boundary mismatches the germline segment, possibly from a read error.

The rearrangement links TRBV5-1 to TRBJ2-6, with D unclear. The receptor was isolated from a woman aged 80 or over in good health. The source material was blood. The DNA for the CDR3 is TGCGCCAGCAGCTTCGATAAGGGTCACCCTTTCTCTGGGACCAACGTCCTGACTTTC. This gives the protein CASSFDKGHPFSGTNVLTF.